The entry below gives a single T cell receptor (beta chain) sequence along with its context. Its specificity is not known. Naivety among CD8 cells was defined by CD45RO negativity and positive CCR7 selection, thereby excluding terminally differentiated effector memory CD45RA+ cells. TCRdb's table, derived via immunoSEQ multiplex PCR, lists solely in-frame clones and lacks some. Here the sample spans around 550,000 clones, roughly 95% being singletons. These data belong to a study of shared clonotypes between healthy human individuals. The junction had 12 bases not matched to a gene; V was cut back by 0 bases and J by 16 bases. This CDR3 is built from 14 residues. Germline V lookup: CDR1 SGDLS, CDR2 YYNGEE. Study-level findings and limits: Naive subsets generally exceeded memory subsets in estimated richness. Represented diversity, genetic and exposure-history alike, was limited by few donors.

Sequenced material: naive CD8+ T cells sorted from blood. The chain recombines TRBV9 with TRBJ2-1, with 8 bases lining up with TRBD2. The sequence was obtained from a woman aged 25-40 years in good health. CDR3 sequence (DNA): TGTGCCAGCAGCGTAGGGGGAGGCGGGAGGAGGTTATTCTTC. It translates to CASSVGGGGRRLFF. The whole variable domain, remainder taken from reference TRBV9 and TRBJ2-1, is DSGVTQTPKHLITATGQRVTLRCSPRSGDLSVYWYQQSLDQGLQFLIQYYNGEERAKGNILERFSAQQFPDLHSELNLSSLELGDSALYFCASSVGGGGRRLFFGPGTRLTVL.